The 9 T cell receptor beta chains listed next were all sequenced from one sample in a study of blood T cell repertoires in COVID-19. The table came from immunoSEQ multiplex PCR; TCRdb's copy has only in-frame clones and leaves some out. The top ten hold approximately 0.92% of the sample, which has about 420,000 clones, over 85% seen once. Sequencing input: peripheral blood. Receptors were obtained from a man younger than 35 with COVID-19, enrolled during active disease.

The chain recombines TRBV10-3 with TRBJ2-3; D is perhaps TRBD2 (5 bases). Per the germline V gene, CDR1 is ENHRY and CDR2 is SYGVKD. CDR3 length equals 15 residues. Deletions cut 5 bases from V and 2 bases from J, with 14 bases between. The CDR3 DNA reads TGTGCCATCAGTTCCGGACTCGACCACACAGATACGCAGTATTTT. Residues: CAISSGLDHTDTQYF.

The table lists this clone with a count of one. Other DNA sequences in this specimen translate into the identical CDR3. V usage is TRBV19 and J usage is TRBJ2-1, with 7 bases aligning to TRBD2. V lost 3 bases, J lost 0 bases, and 5 bases stayed unmatched. CDR3 length: 16 residues. The germline V gene has CDR1 LNHDA and CDR2 SQIVND (reference sequence). The CDR3 sequence is CASSIGAGSSYNEQFF. CDR3 DNA: TGTGCCAGTAGTATTGGAGCGGGAAGCTCCTACAATGAGCAGTTCTTC.

The CDR3 region is CASSIDLRRGTEAFF. The DNA of the CDR3 is TGTGCCAGTAGTATAGATCTAAGAAGGGGGACTGAAGCTTTCTTT. The chain has TRBV19 and TRBJ1-1; D possibly corresponds to TRBD1 (6 bases). This CDR3 has 15 amino acids. Germline V lookup: CDR1 LNHDA, CDR2 SQIVND (reference sequence). V lost 0 bases and J lost 5, with 13 bases in between.

This clone came up a few times. The rearrangement links TRBV11-2 to TRBJ1-2; the D gene is possibly TRBD1 (5 bases). The CDR3 totals 14 residues. Per germline, CDR1 SGHAT and CDR2 FQNNGV. The ends were cut back, 5 bases at V and 6 bases at J, with 16 bases in the middle. For the CDR3, the DNA is TGTGCCAGCAGCCTACGGGGGGAGGTCGATGGCTACACCTTC. This sequence encodes CASSLRGEVDGYTF.

This chain links TRBV30 with TRBJ2-7, with TRBD1 matching 10 bases. The CDR3 is 13 residues long. The V and J ends lost 4 bases and 6 bases, in that order; junction bases with no gene match: 6. The germline V gene encodes CDR1 GTSNPN and CDR2 SVGIG (reference sequence). This CDR3 reads CAWKDRGAREQYF. The CDR3 nucleotides read TGTGCCTGGAAGGACAGGGGGGCTCGCGAGCAGTACTTC.

V gene TRBV5-1 combines with J gene TRBJ2-3, with 8 nucleotides matching TRBD2. The CDR3 is 16 residues long. Germline lookup yields CDR1 SGHRS and CDR2 YFSETQ. The J segment lost 2 bases and the V segment lost 4 bases, leaving 9 bases of the junction unmatched. CDR3 protein: CASSPRGRGDTDTQYF. The DNA of the CDR3 is TGCGCCAGCAGCCCTCGGGGGCGGGGGGACACAGATACGCAGTATTTT.

V usage is TRBV12-3 or TRBV12-4 and J usage is TRBJ2-7; no definite D call. With 2 bases removed from V and 3 bases from J, the gap between germline ends came to 8 bases. The CDR3 consists of 13 residues. This CDR3 reads CASSLFGLYEQYF. CDR3 sequence (DNA): TGTGCCAGCAGTTTATTTGGCCTCTACGAGCAGTACTTC.

This sequence joins TRBV5-6 and TRBJ1-6; 7 nucleotides agree with TRBD1. Germline loops: CDR1 SGHDT, CDR2 YYEEEE. V shed 3 bases and J 0 bases; nucleotides not matched to a gene: 9. The CDR3 extends over 18 amino acids. This CDR3 is CASSSPGGPSSYNSPLHF. As DNA, the CDR3 is TGTGCCAGCAGCTCCCCAGGGGGTCCTAGCTCCTATAATTCACCCCTCCACTTT.

The chain has TRBV6-2 or TRBV6-3 and TRBJ1-5; TRBD1 might be the D (5 bases). Trimming shortened V by 2 bases and J by 7 bases, and 12 bases separated the two germline ends. The length of the CDR3 is 14 residues. Germline CDR1 and CDR2: MNHEY and SVGEGT. The CDR3 sequence: CASSYRRELQPQHF. The DNA of the CDR3 is TGTGCCAGCAGTTACCGCAGGGAATTACAGCCCCAGCATTTT.